The 32 T cell receptor beta chains presented below share a single source sample, sequenced in a study of blood T cell repertoires in COVID-19. Generated by immunoSEQ multiplex PCR, the TCRdb table keeps only in-frame clones and is missing some. The data show 100,000 to 130,000 clones, approximately 88% seen once. The sample consisted of peripheral blood. The receptors here all came from a human donor in a cohort sampled during active COVID-19.

The sample holds a few counts of this clone. The chain uses TRBV27 and TRBJ2-3; D not resolved. With 3 bases removed from V and 0 bases from J, the gap between germline ends came to 7 bases. In germline, CDR1 is MNHEY, CDR2 SMNVEV (reference sequence). The CDR3 runs to 14 residues. The CDR3 protein is CASSFYGSTDTQYF. CDR3 coding DNA: TGTGCCAGCAGTTTCTACGGTAGCACAGATACGCAGTATTTT.

This chain uses TRBV2 with TRBJ2-2, with 13 bases identical to TRBD2. This CDR3 has 17 residues. Trimming at V came to 7 bases and at J to 2 bases, leaving 7 bases not matched to a gene. In germline, CDR1 is SNHLY, CDR2 FYNNEI. CDR3: CASIRTSGGYNTGELFF. CDR3 in DNA: TGTGCCAGCATTCGGACTAGCGGGGGCTACAACACCGGGGAGCTGTTTTTT.

The chain employs TRBV28 and TRBJ2-3, with 10 bases identical to TRBD2. Germline values: CDR1 MDHEN, CDR2 SYDVKM. Germline trimming cut 6 bases from V and 7 bases from J; bases unmatched to any gene: 13. The length of the CDR3 is 16 residues. Written as DNA, the CDR3 is TGTGCCAGCAGCCCTCCCCGGAGCGGGGGGGTGAATACGCAGTATTTT. It specifies CASSPPRSGGVNTQYF.

Only one count was recorded for this clone. The rearrangement joins TRBV19 to TRBJ1-5; TRBD1 might be the D (5 bases). Germline loops: CDR1 LNHDA, CDR2 SQIVND (reference sequence). CDR3 length: 15 amino acids. Trimming pared 5 bases from V and 1 base from J, leaving 12 bases between. CDR3 DNA sequence: TGTGCCAGTAGTGTTTTTAGGGGAAGCAATCAGCCCCAGCATTTT. Translating it yields CASSVFRGSNQPQHF.

In its sample, this clone was seen a few times. V is TRBV20-1 and J is TRBJ2-1; D gene ambiguous. CDR3 length equals 10 residues. Trimming stripped 5 bases from V and 12 bases from J, with 11 bases between. The germline gives CDR1 DFQATT, CDR2 SNEGSKA (reference sequence). Here the CDR3 DNA reads TGCAGTGCTTTCGATTACGGGCAGTTCTTC. Encoded protein: CSAFDYGQFF.

For this clone: The junction shows a germline mismatch at one end, possibly a read error. This chain connects TRBV7-6 to TRBJ2-7; D possibly corresponds to TRBD1 (8 bases). This CDR3 has 15 amino acids. CDR1 is SGHVS, CDR2 FNYEAQ, per germline. The CDR3 region has the DNA TGTGCCAACAGCGCTAGGGGGGGACAGGTCTACGAGCAGTACTTC. It encodes CANSARGGQVYEQYF.

The chain is built from TRBV5-1 and TRBJ2-7; 8 bases align to TRBD2. Germline V lookup: CDR1 SGHRS, CDR2 YFSETQ. With V trimmed by 0 bases and J by 3 bases, 5 bases remained unmatched. This CDR3 has 15 residues. The DNA of the CDR3 is TGCGCCAGCAGCTTGGATCGAGCGGGAGACTACGAGCAGTACTTC. Translated: CASSLDRAGDYEQYF.

The chain carries TRBV28 and TRBJ1-2; 10 nucleotides line up with TRBD1. The CDR3 length is 15 residues. Trimming at V came to 4 bases and at J to 8 bases, leaving 10 bases not matched to a gene. CDR1 and CDR2 from the germline V gene are MDHEN and SYDVKM. This CDR3 is CASSYPGGTGDGYTF. The CDR3 bases are TGTGCCAGCAGTTACCCCGGAGGGACAGGGGACGGCTACACCTTC.

On this clone itself: A much larger clone differs from this one at a single base, so this may be a read error. This chain connects TRBV5-8 to TRBJ1-2, with TRBD1 matching over 9 bases. CDR3 length: 13 amino acids. Germline V lookup: CDR1 SGHTS, CDR2 YDEGEE. J lost 5 bases, V lost 4 bases, and 3 bases had no gene match. The CDR3 reads CASSPGQGYGYTF. The DNA for the CDR3 is TGTGCCAGCAGCCCGGGACAGGGATATGGCTACACCTTC.

V usage is TRBV10-1 and J usage is TRBJ1-1, with D possibly being TRBD1 (5 bases). CDR3 size: 17 residues. Between the trimmed V and J ends, which lost 1 base and 6 bases, there was a span of 21 bases. Germline loops: CDR1 WNHNN, CDR2 SYGVQD (reference sequence). CDR3 sequence: CASSEWILGEANAEAFF. CDR3 nucleotides: TGCGCCAGCAGTGAGTGGATCCTAGGGGAGGCAAACGCTGAAGCTTTCTTT.

This clone has only a few counts. This sequence joins TRBV5-1 and TRBJ2-7; 7 bases match TRBD2. Losses at the gene ends were 0 bases for V and 2 bases for J; bases not matched to a gene: 2. The length of the CDR3 is 14 residues. Germline CDR1 and CDR2: SGHRS and YFSETQ. As DNA, the CDR3 is TGCGCCAGCAGCTTGGAGCTAGCGGCCTACGAGCAGTACTTC. The encoded protein is CASSLELAAYEQYF.

The J gene is TRBJ2-2, the V gene TRBV1; the tabulated D call, TRBD1, remains unverified against the DNA. TRBV1 represents a pseudogene. The CDR3 consists of 16 residues. CDR3 residues: CTSSQDLTSNTGELFF. The CDR3 DNA reads TGCACCAGCAGCCAAGATTTGACATCGAACACCGGGGAGCTGTTTTTT.

The gene calls are TRBV6-5 and TRBJ2-5; weak D call: TRBD2 (6 bases). The CDR3 runs to 15 residues. Germline V gives CDR1 MNHEY, CDR2 SVGAGI. Deletions cut 0 bases from V and 5 bases from J, with 13 bases between. Here the CDR3 reads CASSYSGGRLETQYF. The CDR3 nucleotides are TGTGCCAGCAGTTACTCAGGAGGGAGATTGGAGACCCAGTACTTC.

This chain connects TRBV28 to TRBJ2-2; D gene ambiguous. Per the germline V gene, CDR1 is MDHEN and CDR2 is SYDVKM. The V end was cut by 2 bases, the J end by 4 bases, with 14 bases between. The CDR3 runs 16 residues. The CDR3 DNA reads as TGTGCCAGCAGTTTACTTTTTAGCTTGAGCACCGGGGAGCTGTTTTTT. Translation gives CASSLLFSLSTGELFF.

The rearrangement uses TRBV7-6 and TRBJ1-3, with 7 bases that match TRBD1. This CDR3 contains 15 residues. Germline CDR1 SGHVS, CDR2 FNYEAQ. The V and J ends lost 5 bases and 4 bases, in that order; junction bases with no gene match: 8. This CDR3 reads CASSQGGYRGNTIYF. The CDR3 bases are TGTGCCAGCAGCCAGGGGGGATACAGGGGAAACACCATATATTTT.

The genes are TRBV7-9 and TRBJ2-1, with 9 bases identical to TRBD2. This CDR3 is 13 amino acids long. J was trimmed by 10 bases and V by 7 bases; bases with no gene match: 8. Germline CDR1 SEHNR, CDR2 FQNEAQ (reference sequence). This CDR3 is CASTQAGGREQFF. The CDR3 bases are TGTGCCAGCACCCAAGCGGGAGGTCGCGAGCAGTTCTTC. The entire variable domain, with the rest obtained from reference TRBV7-9 and TRBJ2-1, is as follows: DTGVSQNPRHKITKRGQNVTFRCDPISEHNRLYWYRQTLGQGPEFLTYFQNEAQLEKSRLLSDRFSAERPKGSFSTLEIQRTEQGDSAMYLCASTQAGGREQFFGPGTRLTVL.

The chain has TRBV5-1 and TRBJ2-2; TRBD1 is a possible D gene (6 bases). The V end was cut by 5 bases, the J end by 2 bases, with 10 bases between. Germline-derived CDR1 and CDR2 are SGHRS and YFSETQ. The CDR3 totals 14 residues. This CDR3 is CASRKTGNTGELFF. CDR3 nucleotides: TGCGCCAGCAGAAAGACAGGAAACACCGGGGAGCTGTTTTTT.

The rearrangement uses TRBV5-1 and TRBJ2-3, with TRBD1 identical over 8 bases. The CDR3 runs 20 residues. The germline CDR1 and CDR2 sequences are SGHRS and YFSETQ. V trimming: 1 base; J trimming: 0 bases; junction bases outside the gene matches: 16. CDR3 bases: TGCGCCAGCAGCTTGAGCCGGGACAGGACTTTTCGATCTAGCACAGATACGCAGTATTTT. Residues: CASSLSRDRTFRSSTDTQYF.

This chain joins TRBV5-8 and TRBJ1-5; TRBD1 might be the D (5 bases). The CDR3 spans 15 residues. V dropped 4 bases and J dropped 7 bases, with 18 bases sitting between them. Germline V gene lookup returns CDR1 SGHTS and CDR2 YDEGEE. The chain's CDR3 is CASSPGVGAAQPQHF. CDR3 bases: TGTGCCAGCAGCCCGGGAGTAGGGGCCGCGCAGCCCCAGCATTTT.

The CDR3 region is CASSYSLAGGQETQYF. The CDR3, as DNA: TGTGCCAGCAGTTACTCGCTAGCGGGGGGCCAAGAGACCCAGTACTTC. The gene calls are TRBV6-6 and TRBJ2-5; 11 positions match TRBD2. J gave up 1 base and V 0 bases, and 1 base lay outside the gene matches. The germline V gene has CDR1 MNHNY and CDR2 SVGAGI (reference sequence). The CDR3 length is 16 residues.

The chain links TRBV7-6 to TRBJ2-3; possibly TRBD2 for D (6 bases). CDR3 size: 15 residues. Germline CDR1 and CDR2: SGHVS and FNYEAQ. V was shortened by 4 bases and J by 4 bases, with 15 bases between the two germline ends. The CDR3 spells CASSSRDSDADTQYF. Written as DNA, the CDR3 is TGTGCCAGCAGCTCCCGGGACTCGGACGCAGATACGCAGTATTTT.

This clone was observed once. The chain uses TRBV27 and TRBJ1-1, with 8 bases that match TRBD1. This CDR3 is built from 15 residues. CDR1 MNHEY and CDR2 SMNVEV come from the germline V gene (reference sequence). The trim removed 7 bases at V and 4 bases at J, leaving 11 bases unmatched. The chain's CDR3 is CASTSDRGAFTEAFF. The DNA of the CDR3 is TGTGCCAGCACTTCCGACAGGGGAGCGTTCACTGAAGCTTTCTTT.

The chain uses TRBV4-2 and TRBJ1-3, with D unclear. V was pared by 4 bases and J by 4 bases, with 14 bases between. The CDR3 spans 15 residues. CDR1 and CDR2 from the germline V gene are LGHNA and YNFKEQ. The CDR3 reads CASSPPDSRGNTIYF. In nucleotides, the CDR3 is TGTGCCAGCAGCCCACCCGACTCGAGAGGAAACACCATATATTTT.

The V gene is TRBV6-1, the J gene TRBJ2-3, with 7 bases aligning to TRBD2. Germline CDR1 MNHNS, CDR2 SASEGT. Germline trimming cut 2 bases from V and 5 bases from J; bases unmatched to any gene: 10. The CDR3 has 16 amino acids. The CDR3 loop reads CASSESPAGEGDTQYF. The CDR3 nucleotides are TGTGCCAGCAGTGAATCCCCGGCGGGAGAGGGAGATACGCAGTATTTT.

J is TRBJ2-1 and V is TRBV9; 8 bases fit TRBD2. The CDR3 covers 16 residues. CDR1 is SGDLS, CDR2 YYNGEE, per germline. J gave up 0 bases and V 0 bases, and 2 bases lay outside the gene matches. In DNA, the CDR3 is TGTGCCAGCAGCGTAGAAGCGGGAGTCTCCTACAATGAGCAGTTCTTC. Its translation is CASSVEAGVSYNEQFF.

The chain combines TRBV24-1 with TRBJ2-2; perhaps TRBD1 as D (5 bases). Trimming stripped 8 bases from V and 4 bases from J, with 10 bases between. This CDR3 region has 13 residues. Germline V CDR1 and CDR2: KGHDR, SFDVKD. CDR3 nucleotide sequence: TGTGCCACCATGCAGGGAAGCACCGGGGAGCTGTTTTTT. Translation gives CATMQGSTGELFF.

This sequence joins TRBV19 and TRBJ1-1; tentatively, D is TRBD1 (6 bases). The CDR3 sequence is 15 residues long. The V gene's germline CDR1 is LNHDA and CDR2 SQIVND (reference sequence). Trimming shortened V by 8 bases and J by 1 base, and 17 bases separated the two germline ends. CDR3 coding DNA: TGTGCCAGTGGTCGTGGGGGCCTTAGGAACACTGAAGCTTTCTTT. It is translated as CASGRGGLRNTEAFF. Using reference TRBV19 and TRBJ1-1 for the parts outside the CDR3, the full variable domain is DGGITQSPKYLFRKEGQNVTLSCEQNLNHDAMYWYRQDPGQGLRLIYYSQIVNDFQKGDIAEGYSVSREKKESFPLTVTSAQKNPTAFYLCASGRGGLRNTEAFFGQGTRLTVV.

The chain recombines TRBV10-3 with TRBJ2-1; 7 nucleotides align to TRBD2. Germline-derived CDR1 and CDR2 are ENHRY and SYGVKD. The CDR3 has 15 amino acids. The V segment lost 6 bases and the J segment 7 bases; nucleotides outside the gene matches: 12. The CDR3 is CAIRDRDYEGNEQFF. The CDR3 DNA reads TGTGCCATCAGAGACCGGGACTACGAGGGGAATGAGCAGTTCTTC.

The J gene is TRBJ2-2, the V gene TRBV5-6, with 8 bases matching TRBD2. From germline, CDR1 is SGHDT and CDR2 YYEEEE. This CDR3 comprises 17 residues. J was trimmed by 3 bases and V by 3 bases; bases with no gene match: 10. CDR3 nucleotide sequence: TGTGCCAGCAGCTCCCCCTCTAAAGCGGGAGACACCGGGGAGCTGTTTTTT. Translation gives CASSSPSKAGDTGELFF.

The chain uses TRBV5-1 and TRBJ2-3; 7 nucleotides align to TRBD1. V lost 3 bases and J lost 0; bases outside the gene matches: 1. This CDR3 region has 14 residues. The germline gives CDR1 SGHRS, CDR2 YFSETQ. CDR3 nucleotide sequence: TGCGCCAGCAGCTCGGGACAGAGCACAGATACGCAGTATTTT. As protein: CASSSGQSTDTQYF.

The chain uses TRBV19 and TRBJ2-7; 12 nucleotides agree with TRBD2. Trimming removed 3 bases from V and 3 bases from J; junction bases left unmatched: 3. CDR1 is LNHDA, CDR2 SQIVND, per germline (reference sequence). The CDR3 is 15 amino acids. CDR3 nucleotides: TGTGCCAGTAGTATTGGGACTAGCGGGTACTACGAGCAGTACTTC. Amino acids: CASSIGTSGYYEQYF.

V and J are TRBV4-1 and TRBJ2-6; the match to TRBD1 covers 8 bases. The CDR3 covers 17 residues. Unmatched junction bases numbered 5, after V lost 4 bases and J lost 0 bases. CDR1 and CDR2 from the germline V gene are MGHRA and YSYEKL. The CDR3 protein is CASSPGQVHSGANVLTF. In DNA form, the CDR3 reads TGCGCCAGCAGCCCGGGACAGGTCCACTCTGGGGCCAACGTCCTGACTTTC.